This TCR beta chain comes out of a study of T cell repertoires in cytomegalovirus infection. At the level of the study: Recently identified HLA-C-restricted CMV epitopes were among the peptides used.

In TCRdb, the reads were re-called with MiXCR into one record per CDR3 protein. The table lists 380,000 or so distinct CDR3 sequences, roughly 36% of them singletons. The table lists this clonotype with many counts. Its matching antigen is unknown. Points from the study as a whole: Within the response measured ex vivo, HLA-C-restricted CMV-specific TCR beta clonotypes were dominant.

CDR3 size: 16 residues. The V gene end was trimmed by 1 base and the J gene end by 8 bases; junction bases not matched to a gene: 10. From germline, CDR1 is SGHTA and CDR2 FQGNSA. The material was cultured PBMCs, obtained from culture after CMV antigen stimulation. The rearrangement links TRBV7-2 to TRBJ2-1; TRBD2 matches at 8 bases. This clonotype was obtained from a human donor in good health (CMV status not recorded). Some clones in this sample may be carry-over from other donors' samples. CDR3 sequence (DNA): TGTGCCAGCAGCTTAGTGGGGACTAGGGGCTTGGATGAGCAGTTCTTC. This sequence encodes CASSLVGTRGLDEQFF.